This T cell receptor beta chain was captured by sequencing in a study of blood T cell repertoires in COVID-19 (dated by TCRdb to 2020 to 2022). Regarding the complete study: The collaborator samples originated in the United States, Italy and Spain and spanned the acute and convalescent phases of COVID-19. The material from the prospective study consisted of cDNA or gDNA derived from T cells, B-cell-depleted T cells, or PBMCs. The dataset comprised deeply sampled blood TCRbeta repertoires from subjects exposed to, actively infected with, or recovered from COVID-19. The repertoires were released in a freely available public database meant as a resource for research on the immune response to SARS-CoV-2. Samples came from the ongoing ImmuneRACE study (first 160 participants) plus 1,254 subjects from 6 global collaborators. Nearly every sample came with metadata listing a de-identified subject ID, COVID-19 status, age in years and sex. Where available, HLA class I and class II types were obtained from metadata supplied by the sample provider rather than from assay-based typing.

Another Seattle source contributed samples from volunteer blood donors who had recovered from COVID-19. The collaborating institutions used their own protocols to collect whole blood in K2EDTA tubes. For TCRbeta analysis, collaborator samples were shipped as frozen whole blood, as isolated PBMCs, or as DNA extracted from either sample type. Here is what the overall study found, with its caveats: Clinical and demographic metadata were provided uncurated, with the amount varying by source and participant.

Only one count was recorded for this clone. Its antigen target is currently unknown. It has no much larger one-base neighbor in the sample; base qualities were not kept. The immunoSEQ Assay, a bias-controlled multiplex PCR, was used to amplify TCRbeta CDR3 regions from genomic DNA. As for the original processing: Nucleated cell counts per sample were estimated from amplification of reference gene primers within the assay. Sequence reads were collapsed and filtered to measure the absolute abundance of every unique TCRbeta CDR3 rearrangement. Productive Simpson clonality was computed per sample as the square root of Simpson's diversity index over productive rearrangements. TCRdb took over this immuneACCESS table, retaining in-frame rearrangements with V and J assigned. Such tables are incomplete; in checked studies, under half of the missing clones stem from an unresolved V gene, and the remainder is unexplained. From that table come the V and J calls and clone size; the DNA was used to work out D and trimming. The table for this sample lists roughly 260,000 clones; approximately 90% of them were counted only once. The biggest ten clones account for 2% to 2.5% of the sample.

V is reduced by 0 bases and J by 2 bases, leaving a spacing of 11 bases between them. For CDR1 and CDR2, the germline V gene (reference sequence) lists MNHNY and SVGAGI. The CDR3 numbers 15 residues from cysteine through phenylalanine. The sequence is cut down to CDR3 DNA, 45 bases in frame from base 1. This receptor was obtained from a woman aged 40 to 50 who had recovered from COVID-19. The chain employs TRBV6-6 and TRBJ2-7; a weak D assignment points to TRBD2 (5 bases agree). The sequenced material came from peripheral blood. Here is the DNA: TGTGCCAGCAGTTACTCCGCAAGCGGAACCTACGAGCAGTACTTC. This is translated as CASSYSASGTYEQYF.